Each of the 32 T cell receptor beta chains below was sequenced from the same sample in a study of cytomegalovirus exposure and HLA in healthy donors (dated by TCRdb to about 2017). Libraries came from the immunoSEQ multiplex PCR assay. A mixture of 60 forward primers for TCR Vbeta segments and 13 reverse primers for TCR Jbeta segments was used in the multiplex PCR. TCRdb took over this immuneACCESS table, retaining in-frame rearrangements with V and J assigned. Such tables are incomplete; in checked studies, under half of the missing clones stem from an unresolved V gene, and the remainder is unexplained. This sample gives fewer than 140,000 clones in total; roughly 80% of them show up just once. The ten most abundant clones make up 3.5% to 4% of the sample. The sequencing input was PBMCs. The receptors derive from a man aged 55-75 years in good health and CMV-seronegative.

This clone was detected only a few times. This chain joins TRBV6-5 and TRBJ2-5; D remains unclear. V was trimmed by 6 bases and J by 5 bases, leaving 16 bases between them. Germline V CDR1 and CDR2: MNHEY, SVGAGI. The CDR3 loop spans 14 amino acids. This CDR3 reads CASRPHGSTETQYF. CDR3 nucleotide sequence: TGTGCCAGCAGGCCCCACGGTAGCACTGAGACCCAGTACTTC.

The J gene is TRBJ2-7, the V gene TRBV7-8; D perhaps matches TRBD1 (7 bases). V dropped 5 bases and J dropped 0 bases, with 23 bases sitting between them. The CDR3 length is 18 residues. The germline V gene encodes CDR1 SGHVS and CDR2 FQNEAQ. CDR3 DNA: TGTGCCAGCAGCCCCATGGGACAGCGGAGGGATAGCTCCTACGAGCAGTACGTC. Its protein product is CASSPMGQRRDSSYEQYV.

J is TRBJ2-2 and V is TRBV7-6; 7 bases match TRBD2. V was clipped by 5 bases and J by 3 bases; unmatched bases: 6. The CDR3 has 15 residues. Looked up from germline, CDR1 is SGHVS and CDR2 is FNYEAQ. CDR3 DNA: TGTGCCAGCAGCACCCTGGGGGGGGACACCGGGGAGCTGTTTTTT. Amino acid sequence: CASSTLGGDTGELFF. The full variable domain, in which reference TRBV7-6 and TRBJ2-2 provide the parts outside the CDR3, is GAGVSQSPRYKVTKRGQDVALRCDPISGHVSLYWYRQALGQGPEFLTYFNYEAQQDKSGLPNDRFSAERPEGSISTLTIQRTEQRDSAMYRCASSTLGGDTGELFFGEGSRLTVL.

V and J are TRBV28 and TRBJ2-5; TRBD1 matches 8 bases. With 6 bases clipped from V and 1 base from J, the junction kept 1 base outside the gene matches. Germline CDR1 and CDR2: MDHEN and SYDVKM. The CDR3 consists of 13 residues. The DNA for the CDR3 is TGTGCCAGCAGGACAGGGGTCCAAGAGACCCAGTACTTC. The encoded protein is CASRTGVQETQYF.

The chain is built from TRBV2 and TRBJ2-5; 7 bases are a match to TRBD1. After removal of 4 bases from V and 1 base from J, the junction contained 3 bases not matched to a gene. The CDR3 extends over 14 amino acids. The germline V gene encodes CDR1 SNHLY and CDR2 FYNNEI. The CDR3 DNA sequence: TGTGCCAGCAGTGGACAGGGAACCCAAGAGACCCAGTACTTC. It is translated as CASSGQGTQETQYF.

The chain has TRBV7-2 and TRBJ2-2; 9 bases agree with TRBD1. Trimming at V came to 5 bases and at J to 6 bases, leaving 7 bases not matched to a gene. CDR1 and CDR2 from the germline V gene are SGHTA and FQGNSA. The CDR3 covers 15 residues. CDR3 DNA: TGTGCCAGCAGCCCTCGGACAGGGGTGGCCGGGGAGCTGTTTTTT. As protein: CASSPRTGVAGELFF. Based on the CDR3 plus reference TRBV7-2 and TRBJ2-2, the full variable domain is GAGVSQSPSNKVTEKGKDVELRCDPISGHTALYWYRQSLGQGLEFLIYFQGNSAPDKSGLPSDRFSAERTGGSVSTLTIQRTQQEDSAVYLCASSPRTGVAGELFFGEGSRLTVL.

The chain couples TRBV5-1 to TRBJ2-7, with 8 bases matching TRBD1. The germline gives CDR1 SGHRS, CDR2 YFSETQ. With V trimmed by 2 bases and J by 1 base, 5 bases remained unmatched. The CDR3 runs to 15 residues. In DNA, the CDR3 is TGCGCCAGCAGCTTCAGGACAGGGAATTCCTACGAGCAGTACTTC. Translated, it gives CASSFRTGNSYEQYF.

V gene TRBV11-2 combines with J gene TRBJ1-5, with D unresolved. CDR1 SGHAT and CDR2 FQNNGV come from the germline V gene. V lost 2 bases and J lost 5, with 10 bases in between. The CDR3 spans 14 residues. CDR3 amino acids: CASSLSAGDQPQHF. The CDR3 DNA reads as TGTGCCAGCAGCTTATCCGCCGGGGATCAGCCCCAGCATTTT.

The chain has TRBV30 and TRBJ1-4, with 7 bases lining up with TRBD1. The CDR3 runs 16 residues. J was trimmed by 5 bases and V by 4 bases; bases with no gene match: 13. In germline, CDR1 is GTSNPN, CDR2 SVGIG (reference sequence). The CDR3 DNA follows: TGTGCCTGGAAGGGGTCTGGGGACAGTTCAAATGAAAAACTGTTTTTT. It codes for CAWKGSGDSSNEKLFF. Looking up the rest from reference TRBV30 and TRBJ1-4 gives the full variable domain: SQTIHQWPATLVQPVGSPLSLECTVEGTSNPNLYWYRQAAGRGLQLLFYSVGIGQISSEVPQNLSASRPQDRQFILSSKKLLLSDSGFYLCAWKGSGDSSNEKLFFGSGTQLSVL.

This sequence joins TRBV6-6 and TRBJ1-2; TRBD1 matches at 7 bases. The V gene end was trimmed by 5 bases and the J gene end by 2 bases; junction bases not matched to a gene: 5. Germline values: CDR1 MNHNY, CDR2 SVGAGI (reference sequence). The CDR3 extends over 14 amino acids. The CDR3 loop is CASSRTGQNYGYTF. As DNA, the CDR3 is TGTGCCAGCAGTCGAACGGGACAGAACTATGGCTACACCTTC.

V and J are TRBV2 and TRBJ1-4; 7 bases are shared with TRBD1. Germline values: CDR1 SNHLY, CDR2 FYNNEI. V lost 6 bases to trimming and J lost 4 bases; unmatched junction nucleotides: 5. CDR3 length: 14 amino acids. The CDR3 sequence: CASRGTVGNEKLFF. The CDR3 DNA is TGTGCCAGCAGGGGGACAGTAGGTAATGAAAAACTGTTTTTT.

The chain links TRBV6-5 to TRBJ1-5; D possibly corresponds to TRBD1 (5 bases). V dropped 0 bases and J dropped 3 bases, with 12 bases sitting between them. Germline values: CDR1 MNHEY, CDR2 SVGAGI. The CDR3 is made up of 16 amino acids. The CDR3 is CASSYSSGTPNQPQHF. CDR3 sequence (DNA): TGTGCCAGCAGTTACTCGAGCGGGACCCCCAATCAGCCCCAGCATTTT.

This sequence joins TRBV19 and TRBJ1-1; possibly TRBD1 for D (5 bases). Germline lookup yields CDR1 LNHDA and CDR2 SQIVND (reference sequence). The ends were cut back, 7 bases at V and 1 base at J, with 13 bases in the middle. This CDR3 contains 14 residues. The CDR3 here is CASIHRGRNTEAFF. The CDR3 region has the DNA TGTGCCAGTATCCATAGGGGCCGGAACACTGAAGCTTTCTTT.

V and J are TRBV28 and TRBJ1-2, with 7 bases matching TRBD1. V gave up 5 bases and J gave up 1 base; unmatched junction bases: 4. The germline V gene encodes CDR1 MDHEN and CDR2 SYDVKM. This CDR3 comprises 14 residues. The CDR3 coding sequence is TGTGCCAGCAGTCTAGGACAGGTTAACTATGGCTACACCTTC. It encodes CASSLGQVNYGYTF.

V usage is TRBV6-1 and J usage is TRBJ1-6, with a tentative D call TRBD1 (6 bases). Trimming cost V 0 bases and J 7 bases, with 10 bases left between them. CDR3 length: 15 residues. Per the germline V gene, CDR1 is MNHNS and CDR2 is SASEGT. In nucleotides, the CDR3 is TGTGCCAGCAGTGAAGCTAGGCAGGGGAATTCACCCCTCCACTTT. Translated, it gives CASSEARQGNSPLHF.

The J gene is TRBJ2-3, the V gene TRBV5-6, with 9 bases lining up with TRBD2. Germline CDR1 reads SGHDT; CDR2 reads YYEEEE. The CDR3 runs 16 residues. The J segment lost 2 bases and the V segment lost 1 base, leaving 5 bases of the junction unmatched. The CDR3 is CASSLLGLAPTDTQYF. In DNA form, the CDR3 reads TGTGCCAGCAGCTTGTTGGGACTAGCCCCCACAGATACGCAGTATTTT.

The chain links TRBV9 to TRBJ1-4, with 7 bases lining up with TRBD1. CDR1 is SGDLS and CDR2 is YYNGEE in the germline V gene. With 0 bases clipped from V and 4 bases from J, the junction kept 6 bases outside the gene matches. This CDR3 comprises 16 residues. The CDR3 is CASSVGPGQRNEKLFF. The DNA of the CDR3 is TGTGCCAGCAGCGTAGGACCGGGACAGCGTAATGAAAAACTGTTTTTT.

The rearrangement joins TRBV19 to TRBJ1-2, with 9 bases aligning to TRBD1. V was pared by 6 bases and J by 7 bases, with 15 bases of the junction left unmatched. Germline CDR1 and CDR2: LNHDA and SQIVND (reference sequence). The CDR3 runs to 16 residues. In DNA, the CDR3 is TGTGCCAGTAGACCAAACTACAGGGGGCGAGCGGGTGGCTACACCTTC. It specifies CASRPNYRGRAGGYTF.

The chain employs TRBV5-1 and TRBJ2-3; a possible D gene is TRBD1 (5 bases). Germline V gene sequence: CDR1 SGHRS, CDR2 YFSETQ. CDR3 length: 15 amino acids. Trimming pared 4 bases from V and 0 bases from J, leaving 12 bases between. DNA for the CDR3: TGCGCCAGCAGCCGGACATTTGCTAGCACAGATACGCAGTATTTT. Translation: CASSRTFASTDTQYF.

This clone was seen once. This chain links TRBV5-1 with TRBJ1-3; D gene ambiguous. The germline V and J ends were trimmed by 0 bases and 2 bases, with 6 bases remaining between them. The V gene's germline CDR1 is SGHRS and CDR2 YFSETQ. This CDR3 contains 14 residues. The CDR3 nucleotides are TGCGCCAGCAGCTTGGATCAGGCTGGAAACACCATATATTTT. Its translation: CASSLDQAGNTIYF.

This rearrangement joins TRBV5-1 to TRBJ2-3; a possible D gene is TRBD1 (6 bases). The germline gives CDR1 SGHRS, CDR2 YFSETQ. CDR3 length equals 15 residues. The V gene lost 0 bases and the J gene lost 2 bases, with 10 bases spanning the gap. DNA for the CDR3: TGCGCCAGCAGCTTGGCCGGGACACCCACAGATACGCAGTATTTT. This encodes CASSLAGTPTDTQYF. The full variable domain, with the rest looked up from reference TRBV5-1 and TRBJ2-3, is KAGVTQTPRYLIKTRGQQVTLSCSPISGHRSVSWYQQTPGQGLQFLFEYFSETQRNKGNFPGRFSGRQFSNSRSEMNVSTLELGDSALYLCASSLAGTPTDTQYFGPGTRLTVL.

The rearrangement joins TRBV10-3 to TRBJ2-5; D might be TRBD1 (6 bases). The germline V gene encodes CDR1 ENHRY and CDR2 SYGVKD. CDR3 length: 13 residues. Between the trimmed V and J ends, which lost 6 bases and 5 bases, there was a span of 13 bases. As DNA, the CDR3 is TGTGCCATCAGAGGGGGACCCATGGAGACCCAGTACTTC. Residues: CAIRGGPMETQYF.

The DNA for the CDR3 is TGTGCCAGCTCAACTACGACAGGTCAAGAGACCCAGTACTTC. This encodes CASSTTTGQETQYF. The V and J genes are TRBV18 and TRBJ2-5, with D tentatively TRBD1 (6 bases). The CDR3 sequence is 14 residues long. Trimming took 5 bases from V and 2 from J, leaving 12 bases between them. The V gene's germline CDR1 is KGHSH and CDR2 LQKENI.

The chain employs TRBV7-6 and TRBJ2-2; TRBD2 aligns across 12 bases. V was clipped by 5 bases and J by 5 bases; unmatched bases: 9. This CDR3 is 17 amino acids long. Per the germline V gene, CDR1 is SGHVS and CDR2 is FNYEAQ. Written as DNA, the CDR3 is TGTGCCAGCAGCCCGACTAGCGGGGGACGGCGGACCGGGGAGCTGTTTTTT. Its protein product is CASSPTSGGRRTGELFF. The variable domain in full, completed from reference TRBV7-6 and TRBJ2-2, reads GAGVSQSPRYKVTKRGQDVALRCDPISGHVSLYWYRQALGQGPEFLTYFNYEAQQDKSGLPNDRFSAERPEGSISTLTIQRTEQRDSAMYRCASSPTSGGRRTGELFFGEGSRLTVL.

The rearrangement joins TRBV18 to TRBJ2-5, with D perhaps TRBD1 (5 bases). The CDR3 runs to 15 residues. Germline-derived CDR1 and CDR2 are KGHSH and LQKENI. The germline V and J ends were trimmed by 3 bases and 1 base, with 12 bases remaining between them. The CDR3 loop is CASSPGTGVQETQYF. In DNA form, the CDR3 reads TGTGCCAGCTCACCGGGAACAGGTGTCCAAGAGACCCAGTACTTC.

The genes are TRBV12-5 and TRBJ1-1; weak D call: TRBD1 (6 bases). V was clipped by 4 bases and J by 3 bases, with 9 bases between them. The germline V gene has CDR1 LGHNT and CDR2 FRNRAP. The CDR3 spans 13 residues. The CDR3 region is CASGSRTDTEAFF. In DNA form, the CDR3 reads TGTGCTAGTGGTTCGCGGACAGACACTGAAGCTTTCTTT.

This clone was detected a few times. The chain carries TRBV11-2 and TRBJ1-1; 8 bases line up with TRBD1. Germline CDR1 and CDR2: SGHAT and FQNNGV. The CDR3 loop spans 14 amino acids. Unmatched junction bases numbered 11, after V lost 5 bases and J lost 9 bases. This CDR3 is CASSPRGDRTKAFF. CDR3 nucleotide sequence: TGTGCCAGCAGCCCCCGTGGGGACAGGACTAAAGCTTTCTTT.

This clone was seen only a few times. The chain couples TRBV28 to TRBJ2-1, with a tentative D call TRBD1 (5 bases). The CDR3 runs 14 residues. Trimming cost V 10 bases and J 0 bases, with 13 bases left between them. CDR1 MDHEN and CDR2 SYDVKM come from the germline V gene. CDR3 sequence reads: CATQGHSSYNEQFF. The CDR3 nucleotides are TGTGCCACCCAAGGACATAGCTCCTACAATGAGCAGTTCTTC.

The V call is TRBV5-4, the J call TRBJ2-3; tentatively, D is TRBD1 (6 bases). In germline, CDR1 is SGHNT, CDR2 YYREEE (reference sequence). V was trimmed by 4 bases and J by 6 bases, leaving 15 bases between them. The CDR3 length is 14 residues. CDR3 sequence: CASSHGQTGDTQYF. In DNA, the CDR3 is TGTGCCAGCAGCCACGGACAGACGGGGGATACGCAGTATTTT.

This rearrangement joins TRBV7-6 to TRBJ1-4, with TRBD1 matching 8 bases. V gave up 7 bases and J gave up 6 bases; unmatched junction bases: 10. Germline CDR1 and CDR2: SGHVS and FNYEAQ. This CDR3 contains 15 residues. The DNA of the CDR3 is TGTGCCAGCAAAAAACGGACAGGGAGAGATGAAAAACTGTTTTTT. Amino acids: CASKKRTGRDEKLFF. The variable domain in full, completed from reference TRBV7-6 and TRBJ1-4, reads GAGVSQSPRYKVTKRGQDVALRCDPISGHVSLYWYRQALGQGPEFLTYFNYEAQQDKSGLPNDRFSAERPEGSISTLTIQRTEQRDSAMYRCASKKRTGRDEKLFFGSGTQLSVL.

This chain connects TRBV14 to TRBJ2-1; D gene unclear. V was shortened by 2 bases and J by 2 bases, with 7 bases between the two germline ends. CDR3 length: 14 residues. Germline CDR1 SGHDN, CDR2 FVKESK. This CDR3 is CASSQMQAYNEQFF. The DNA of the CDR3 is TGTGCCAGCAGCCAAATGCAGGCCTACAATGAGCAGTTCTTC.

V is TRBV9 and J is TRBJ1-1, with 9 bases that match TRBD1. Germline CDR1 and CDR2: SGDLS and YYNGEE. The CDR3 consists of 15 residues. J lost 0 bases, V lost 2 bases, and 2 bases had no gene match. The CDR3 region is CASSVGTGLNTEAFF. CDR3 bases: TGTGCCAGCAGCGTCGGGACAGGGTTGAACACTGAAGCTTTCTTT.